The sample holds many counts of the clone carrying this TCR beta chain. Its specificity is not known. These data are taken from a study of blood T cells in healthy people across ages. Findings and caveats of the study: The lack of PBMC sorting stopped any conclusive naive versus antigen-experienced comparison. Long-lived donors had more naive CD4+ cells and higher diversity than aged donors. A strong correlation was found between TCR beta diversity and the percentage of naive T cells.

A second about 7 to 12 cycle PCR used barcoded and J-beta primers. TCRdb fed the 5' RACE reads into MiXCR, producing one record per CDR3 protein. The table lists 600,000 or so distinct CDR3 sequences, roughly 20% of them singletons. The CDR3 runs 15 residues. V trimming: 3 bases; J trimming: 0 bases; junction bases outside the gene matches: 6. Germline V gives CDR1 DFQATT, CDR2 SNEGSKA (reference sequence). Drawn from each donor were around 10 milliliters of peripheral blood. The chain links TRBV20-1 to TRBJ2-3, with TRBD2 matching over 7 bases. Input material: blood. The clonotype was recovered from a man between 65 and 85 years old in good health. The CDR3, as DNA: TGCAGTGCTAGTCCAGCGGGGACTAGCACAGATACGCAGTATTTT. This encodes CSASPAGTSTDTQYF.